This TCR beta chain emerged from a study of shared clonotypes between healthy human individuals. The wider study: Donors, aged 18 to 49, were a couple of women and three men.

TCRdb's table, derived via immunoSEQ multiplex PCR, lists solely in-frame clones and lacks some. The data contain millions of clones, roughly 91% of them singletons. Positively selected for CCR7, the CD45RO-negative cells used as naive CD8 cells excluded terminally differentiated effector memory CD45RA+ cells. V lost 0 bases and J 4 bases, leaving 10 bases between the germline ends. Germline assignment: CDR1 SGHRS and CDR2 YFSETQ. The CDR3 runs to 14 residues. The chain couples TRBV5-1 to TRBJ2-5; D is unresolved. The sequencing input was naive CD8+ T cells from PBMCs. The TCR originated in a man between 18 and 35 years old in good health. Some clones in this sample may be carry-over from other donors' samples. The CDR3 nucleotides read TGCGCCAGCAGCTTGGGGCCCGTAGGAGAGACCCAGTACTTC. The encoded protein is CASSLGPVGETQYF.